This entry lists 14 T cell receptor beta chains sequenced from one sample in a study of PD-L1 blockade in urothelial cancer. The time point was: peripheral blood 6 weeks after treatment start. The method was immunoSEQ multiplex PCR; TCRdb's version includes in-frame clones alone and lacks a portion of them. The repertoire includes 40,000 to 50,000 clones, roughly four fifths of them detected once, and around 13% sits in the top ten. The sample here was PBMCs, taken around atezolizumab (anti-PD-L1) treatment. These TCRs come from a man between 60 and 70 years old with urothelial cancer.

The V gene is TRBV5-5, the J gene TRBJ1-5; 7 positions agree with TRBD1. The V and J ends lost 5 bases and 1 base, in that order; junction bases with no gene match: 6. Germline lookup yields CDR1 SGHKS and CDR2 YYEKEE (reference sequence). CDR3 length: 15 residues. This CDR3 is CASRRGTESNQPQHF. CDR3 bases: TGTGCCAGCAGACGGGGGACAGAAAGCAATCAGCCCCAGCATTTT.

The chain carries TRBV10-3 and TRBJ2-7; 12 bases match TRBD1. Germline V gives CDR1 ENHRY, CDR2 SYGVKD. V dropped 9 bases and J dropped 7; count of bases not matched to a gene: 10. CDR3 length equals 14 residues. Written as DNA, the CDR3 is TGTGCCATTTTTGGGGGACAGGGGGCGGGTGAGCAGTACTTC. Translating it yields CAIFGGQGAGEQYF.

The table lists this clone with a few counts. This rearrangement joins TRBV7-6 to TRBJ2-5; D remains ambiguous. The CDR3 runs 14 residues. The V gene lost 2 bases and the J gene lost 7 bases, with 14 bases spanning the gap. The germline CDR1 and CDR2 sequences are SGHVS and FNYEAQ. CDR3 sequence: CASSLLIGRGTQYF. The CDR3 region has the DNA TGTGCCAGCAGCTTACTTATCGGCCGCGGGACCCAGTACTTC.

The CDR3 DNA sequence: TGTGCCAGCAGCTTGAAGCCCAGGGATTCACCCCTCCACTTT. It translates to CASSLKPRDSPLHF. This rearrangement joins TRBV5-4 to TRBJ1-6; a weak D match, TRBD1 (5 bases). The V gene lost 1 base and the J gene lost 8 bases, with 10 bases spanning the gap. The CDR3 runs 14 residues. Germline assignment: CDR1 SGHNT and CDR2 YYREEE (reference sequence).

The J gene is TRBJ2-1, the V gene TRBV9, with a possible D match to TRBD2 (6 bases). V was shortened by 7 bases and J by 4 bases, with 9 bases between the two germline ends. Germline CDR1 reads SGDLS; CDR2 reads YYNGEE. This CDR3 is 12 amino acids long. The CDR3 loop reads CASSRGYNEQFF. In nucleotides, the CDR3 is TGTGCCAGCTCCCGGGGGTACAATGAGCAGTTCTTC.

The genes are TRBV7-9 and TRBJ1-2; maybe TRBD1 (6 bases). This CDR3 comprises 12 residues. In germline, CDR1 is SEHNR, CDR2 FQNEAQ (reference sequence). Between the trimmed V and J ends, which lost 4 bases and 6 bases, there was a span of 9 bases. The CDR3 DNA follows: TGTGCCAGCAGCTACACAGGGAATGGCTACACCTTC. Protein: CASSYTGNGYTF.

The rearrangement links TRBV2 to TRBJ2-7, with TRBD2 identical over 8 bases. The CDR3 runs to 14 residues. Germline V gene sequence: CDR1 SNHLY, CDR2 FYNNEI. Trimming cost V 6 bases and J 0 bases; bases outside gene matches: 4. In DNA form, the CDR3 reads TGTGCCAGCAGGGTTAGCGGGACCTCCTACGAGCAGTACTTC. Protein: CASRVSGTSYEQYF.

The V and J genes are TRBV28 and TRBJ1-5; the D gene is possibly TRBD1 (5 bases). Germline CDR1 is MDHEN and CDR2 is SYDVKM. Trimming took 4 bases from V and 0 from J, leaving 13 bases between them. This CDR3 is 16 amino acids long. The chain's CDR3 is CASSYINQGSNQPQHF. CDR3 DNA: TGTGCCAGCAGTTACATCAATCAGGGTAGCAATCAGCCCCAGCATTTT.

This chain joins TRBV16 and TRBJ1-2; D unresolved. This CDR3 has 13 amino acids. The V gene lost 0 bases and the J gene lost 1 base, with 3 bases spanning the gap. The germline V gene has CDR1 KGHSY and CDR2 FQNENV. The CDR3 here is CASSQSRNYGYTF. Here the CDR3 DNA reads TGTGCCAGCAGCCAATCGCGTAACTATGGCTACACCTTC.

The rearrangement uses TRBV5-1 and TRBJ2-4; TRBD2 aligns across 7 bases. The CDR3 has 16 amino acids. The germline gives CDR1 SGHRS, CDR2 YFSETQ. V trimming: 5 bases; J trimming: 1 base; junction bases outside the gene matches: 9. CDR3 sequence (DNA): TGCGCCAGCAGTCCGAGGGAGGGGAGGGCCAAAAACATTCAGTACTTC. This encodes CASSPREGRAKNIQYF.

This chain uses TRBV25-1 with TRBJ1-1, with 8 bases identical to TRBD1. The CDR3 has 14 residues. Per germline, CDR1 MGHDK and CDR2 SYGVNS. V shed 2 bases and J 5 bases; nucleotides not matched to a gene: 4. The CDR3: CASSEQGARTEAFF. CDR3 coding DNA: TGTGCCAGCAGTGAACAGGGGGCGCGAACTGAAGCTTTCTTT.

This clone occurred a few times. The chain couples TRBV5-1 to TRBJ2-2, with 8 bases identical to TRBD2. Germline loops: CDR1 SGHRS, CDR2 YFSETQ. The J segment lost 4 bases and the V segment lost 0 bases, leaving 11 bases of the junction unmatched. This CDR3 region has 18 residues. The CDR3 protein is CASSLVFLSGSVTGELFF. DNA of the CDR3: TGCGCCAGCAGCTTGGTATTTTTAAGCGGGAGTGTCACCGGGGAGCTGTTTTTT.

The V call is TRBV7-6, the J call TRBJ2-2; 9 positions match TRBD1. The length of the CDR3 is 18 residues. Germline CDR1 and CDR2: SGHVS and FNYEAQ. The junction had 10 bases not matched to a gene; V was cut back by 2 bases and J by 3 bases. The CDR3 bases are TGTGCCAGCAGCTTAAACGTTGGGGACAGGGCAGACACCGGGGAGCTGTTTTTT. It translates to CASSLNVGDRADTGELFF.

The gene calls are TRBV6-6 and TRBJ2-3; the match to TRBD1 covers 7 bases. CDR1 and CDR2 from the germline V gene are MNHNY and SVGAGI (reference sequence). This CDR3 region has 16 residues. V lost 2 bases, J lost 1 base, and 6 bases stayed unmatched. The CDR3 region is CASSYGSGQRTDTQYF. The CDR3 coding sequence is TGTGCCAGCAGTTACGGGTCGGGACAGCGCACAGATACGCAGTATTTT.